Presented here are 10 T cell receptor beta chains from one specimen sequenced in a study of T-cell memory formation after mild COVID-19. TCRdb independently ran MiXCR on the 5' RACE reads; one entry per CDR3 protein. The sample holds 390,000 or so distinct CDR3 sequences; roughly 15% are singletons and the top ten take 20% to 25%. Material for sequencing was PBMCs or a T cell subset sorted from them (not recorded which). All receptors derive from a man aged 18 to 29 who had mild COVID-19 (a few samples of this study predate the infection). Cell type and time point are not known.

This clonotype was seen more than once but under ten times. The J gene is TRBJ2-7, the V gene TRBV7-8, with D maybe TRBD2 (6 bases). V was pared by 3 bases and J by 5 bases, with 17 bases between. The germline CDR1 and CDR2 sequences are SGHVS and FQNEAQ. CDR3 length: 15 amino acids. CDR3 amino acids: CASSLFAGPGDEQYV. CDR3 nucleotides: TGTGCCAGCAGCTTGTTCGCGGGGCCTGGGGACGAGCAGTACGTC.

The chain carries TRBV6-2 or TRBV6-3 and TRBJ1-5; D might be TRBD1 (6 bases). Deletions cut 5 bases from V and 0 bases from J, with 14 bases between. From germline, CDR1 is MNHEY and CDR2 SVGEGT. The CDR3 loop spans 16 amino acids. The CDR3 spells CASSAKGGGSNQPQHF. The CDR3 DNA reads TGTGCCAGCAGTGCGAAAGGGGGAGGTAGCAATCAGCCCCAGCATTTT.

This clonotype was seen only a few times. The chain is built from TRBV7-9 and TRBJ1-1; D is undetermined. Germline V CDR1 and CDR2: SEHNR, FQNEAQ (reference sequence). The germline V and J ends were trimmed by 5 bases and 0 bases, with 10 bases remaining between them. CDR3 length: 14 residues. CDR3 in amino acids: CASSRPPLNTEAFF. The CDR3 DNA sequence: TGTGCCAGCAGCCGACCGCCTTTGAACACTGAAGCTTTCTTT.

This clonotype was detected a few times. J is TRBJ2-3 and V is TRBV6-2 or TRBV6-3, with D maybe TRBD2 (6 bases). This CDR3 is built from 15 residues. Germline V gene data show CDR1 as MNHEY and CDR2 as SVGEGT. Trimming removed 6 bases at V and 1 base at J, with 14 bases between. The CDR3 DNA is TGTGCCAGCAGCGAAAGGAGGGATGGCACAGATACGCAGTATTTT. As protein: CASSERRDGTDTQYF.

The genes are TRBV6-2 or TRBV6-3 and TRBJ1-6; D remains unclear. The germline CDR1 and CDR2 sequences are MNHEY and SVGEGT. The V end lost 1 base, the J end lost 7 bases, and 2 bases lay between the germline ends. The CDR3 is 12 residues long. The CDR3 loop reads CASSYFNSPLHF. The CDR3 nucleotides are TGTGCCAGCAGTTACTTCAATTCACCCCTCCACTTT.

The chain joins TRBV7-9 to TRBJ2-6; 9 bases align to TRBD1. Germline V CDR1 and CDR2: SEHNR, FQNEAQ (reference sequence). Trimming took 5 bases from V and 1 from J; bases not matched to a gene: 9. The CDR3 length is 18 residues. The CDR3 sequence is CASSPRPGTGSGANVLTF. CDR3 DNA: TGTGCCAGCAGCCCTCGTCCCGGGACAGGGTCTGGGGCCAACGTCCTGACTTTC.

The chain links TRBV12-3 or TRBV12-4 to TRBJ2-3, with D perhaps being TRBD1 or TRBD2 (6 bases each). Trimming pared 3 bases from V and 4 bases from J, leaving 11 bases between. The CDR3 length is 14 residues. CDR3 DNA: TGTGCCAGCAGTTTTGTCGGGGGCGCAGATACGCAGTATTTT. Translated, it gives CASSFVGGADTQYF.

This clonotype was detected only a few times. The chain joins TRBV20-1 to TRBJ2-4, with D perhaps matching TRBD2 (6 bases). The CDR3 spans 18 residues. Germline assignment: CDR1 DFQATT and CDR2 SNEGSKA (reference sequence). V was cut by 1 base and J by 0 bases, with 19 bases left in between. The CDR3 DNA is TGCAGTGCTAGAGTCGTCAAAGGCGGGGCTCTAGCCAAAAACATTCAGTACTTC. Its protein product is CSARVVKGGALAKNIQYF.

There are a few counts of this clonotype. The chain couples TRBV6-5 to TRBJ2-1; TRBD1 is a possible D gene (5 bases). Germline V lookup: CDR1 MNHEY, CDR2 SVGAGI. V dropped 0 bases and J dropped 16 bases, with 16 bases sitting between them. The CDR3 length is 13 residues. DNA for the CDR3: TGTGCCAGCAGTTACTCCCAGGGAAGCTGGCGATTCTTC. Its protein product is CASSYSQGSWRFF.

This clonotype was observed many times. This chain joins TRBV5-5 and TRBJ2-1; D perhaps matches TRBD2 (5 bases). Germline V CDR1 and CDR2: SGHKS, YYEKEE (reference sequence). This CDR3 is 15 amino acids long. V lost 5 bases and J 0 bases, leaving 12 bases between the germline ends. The CDR3 loop is CASSREFSSYNEQFF. The CDR3 region has the DNA TGTGCCAGCAGTAGGGAGTTCAGCTCCTACAATGAGCAGTTCTTC.